The clone carrying this T cell receptor (beta chain) was detected only a few times. In TCRdb, the 5' RACE reads were re-called with MiXCR into one record per CDR3 protein. The sample carries about 360,000 distinct CDR3 sequences, around 6.5% recorded once. This specimen belongs to a study of T cells after yellow fever vaccination. The germline V and J ends were trimmed by 2 bases and 0 bases, with 10 bases remaining between them. CDR3 length equals 15 residues. This TCR came from a man under 40 who received the YFV17D yellow fever vaccine. The genes are TRBV12-3 or TRBV12-4 and TRBJ1-1; D unclear. This sample comprised PBMCs, obtained 5 days after the yellow fever booster vaccination. This chain's CDR3 is CASSLRQLLNTEAFF. CDR3 in DNA: TGTGCCAGCAGTTTAAGGCAGCTATTGAACACTGAAGCTTTCTTT.